What follows are 11 T cell receptor beta chains derived from one specimen sequenced in a study of cytomegalovirus exposure and HLA in healthy donors (dated by TCRdb to the late 2010s). Library creation used the immunoSEQ multiplex PCR assay. For the multiplex PCR, a mixture combining 60 forward primers for TCR Vbeta segments and 13 reverse primers for TCR Jbeta segments was used. Held by TCRdb, this immuneACCESS table contains in-frame sequences only and omits some clones. Under half of the omission traces to an unresolved V gene where checked; the cause of the rest is unknown. Here the sample has under 200,000 clones; around three quarters occur a single time. Of the sample, roughly 2% is held by the ten largest clones. The specimen was PBMCs. All receptors come from a man in his thirties or forties in good health and CMV-seronegative.

The chain employs TRBV27 and TRBJ2-1, with 11 positions matching TRBD2. The germline V gene encodes CDR1 MNHEY and CDR2 SMNVEV (reference sequence). The CDR3 has 16 amino acids. J gave up 2 bases and V 4 bases, and 4 bases lay outside the gene matches. The CDR3 bases are TGTGCCAGCAGTTCCTTGGGACTAGCGGCCTACAATGAGCAGTTCTTC. Translation gives CASSSLGLAAYNEQFF.

The chain carries TRBV27 and TRBJ2-1, with 9 bases identical to TRBD1. This CDR3 is 15 amino acids long. V lost 6 bases to trimming and J lost 6 bases; unmatched junction nucleotides: 9. Germline-derived CDR1 and CDR2 are MNHEY and SMNVEV (reference sequence). Here the CDR3 reads CASSKSLTGGNEQFF. The CDR3 DNA sequence: TGTGCCAGCAGCAAATCCTTGACAGGGGGCAATGAGCAGTTCTTC.

Only a few counts were recorded for this clone. The rearrangement uses TRBV19 and TRBJ1-5, with D possibly TRBD1 on 6 matching bases. The CDR3 length is 13 residues. CDR1 is LNHDA, CDR2 SQIVND, per germline (reference sequence). Trimming took 3 bases from V and 5 from J, leaving 8 bases between them. The CDR3 protein is CASSIGTHQPQHF. Written as DNA, the CDR3 is TGTGCCAGTAGTATTGGGACACATCAGCCCCAGCATTTT.

The V gene is TRBV6-5, the J gene TRBJ2-7; D ambiguous. CDR1 and CDR2 from the germline V gene are MNHEY and SVGAGI. The CDR3 runs 14 residues. V was shortened by 0 bases and J by 3 bases, with 9 bases between the two germline ends. CDR3 sequence reads: CASSYSRLVYEQYF. The CDR3, as DNA: TGTGCCAGCAGTTACTCGAGGCTAGTCTACGAGCAGTACTTC.

This clone was detected only once. The rearrangement joins TRBV29-1 to TRBJ2-6; TRBD2 might be the D (6 bases). The CDR3 runs to 13 residues. Germline V gene lookup returns CDR1 SQVTM and CDR2 ANQGSEA. The V gene lost 7 bases and the J gene lost 2 bases, with 9 bases spanning the gap. The CDR3 loop reads CSAGRPGANVLTF. The CDR3 DNA is TGCAGCGCAGGGAGGCCTGGGGCCAACGTCCTGACTTTC.

CDR3 DNA sequence: TGTGCCAGTAGTGTTGCGGGGGGAGACTACGAGCAGTACTTC. Its protein product is CASSVAGGDYEQYF. V gene TRBV19 combines with J gene TRBJ2-7, with 8 bases aligning to TRBD2. Unmatched junction bases numbered 6, after V lost 5 bases and J lost 3 bases. Germline CDR1 reads LNHDA; CDR2 reads SQIVND (reference sequence). The CDR3 is 14 residues long.

The chain links TRBV5-4 to TRBJ2-2, with D possibly being TRBD2 (6 bases). V lost 6 bases and J 5 bases, leaving 11 bases between the germline ends. From germline, CDR1 is SGHNT and CDR2 YYREEE (reference sequence). CDR3 length equals 13 residues. The CDR3 here is CASTLGRTGELFF. CDR3 DNA: TGTGCCAGCACCCTTGGGAGGACCGGGGAGCTGTTTTTT.

This chain uses TRBV7-9 with TRBJ2-7; 11 bases fit TRBD1. V was pared by 4 bases and J by 4 bases, with 3 bases of the junction left unmatched. The CDR3 is 14 amino acids. Germline CDR1 is SEHNR and CDR2 is FQNEAQ (reference sequence). The CDR3 loop reads CASSSGQGAYEQYF. For the CDR3, the DNA is TGTGCCAGCAGCTCCGGACAGGGGGCGTACGAGCAGTACTTC.

This sequence joins TRBV28 and TRBJ2-1; TRBD2 is a possible D gene (5 bases). Germline CDR1 reads MDHEN; CDR2 reads SYDVKM. The CDR3 runs to 15 residues. Between the trimmed V and J ends, which lost 6 bases and 0 bases, there was a span of 12 bases. CDR3 bases: TGTGCCAGCAGATCCAGCGGCTCCTCCTACAATGAGCAGTTCTTC. Translated, it gives CASRSSGSSYNEQFF.

The gene calls are TRBV4-2 and TRBJ2-5, with 12 nucleotides matching TRBD1. Looked up from germline, CDR1 is LGHNA and CDR2 is YNFKEQ. The CDR3 is 21 amino acids. The J segment lost 2 bases and the V segment lost 4 bases, leaving 20 bases of the junction unmatched. The CDR3 loop is CASSLQGGDRGLLSGQETQYF. The CDR3 DNA is TGTGCCAGCAGCCTCCAAGGCGGGGACAGGGGGCTTCTATCCGGTCAAGAGACCCAGTACTTC.

The CDR3: CASNRRGEQFF. For the CDR3, the DNA is TGTGCCAGTAATAGGCGAGGGGAGCAGTTCTTC. The rearrangement joins TRBV19 to TRBJ2-1; D may be TRBD2 (5 bases). The CDR3 has 11 residues. The V end lost 7 bases, the J end lost 10 bases, and 11 bases lay between the germline ends. Germline CDR1 reads LNHDA; CDR2 reads SQIVND (reference sequence).